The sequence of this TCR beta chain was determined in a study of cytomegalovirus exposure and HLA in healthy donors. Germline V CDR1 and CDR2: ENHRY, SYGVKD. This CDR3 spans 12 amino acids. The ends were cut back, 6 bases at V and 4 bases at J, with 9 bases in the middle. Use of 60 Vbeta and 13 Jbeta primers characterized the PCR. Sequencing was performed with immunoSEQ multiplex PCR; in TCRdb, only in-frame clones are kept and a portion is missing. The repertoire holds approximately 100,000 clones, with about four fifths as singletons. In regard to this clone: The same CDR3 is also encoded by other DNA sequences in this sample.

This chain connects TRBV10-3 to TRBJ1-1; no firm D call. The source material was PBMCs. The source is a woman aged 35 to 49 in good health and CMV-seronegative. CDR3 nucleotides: TGTGCCATCAGCCCGGGGAGCACTGAAGCTTTCTTT. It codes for CAISPGSTEAFF.